These T cell receptor beta chains were read from a single sample in a study of blood T cell repertoires in COVID-19. Using immunoSEQ multiplex PCR, the repertoire was profiled, and TCRdb retains in-frame clones only, with some absent. Of tens of thousands of clones in the sample, about 90% were seen once. Sequenced: peripheral blood. Receptors originate from a human donor in a cohort sampled during active COVID-19. The CDR3 runs from the conserved cysteine through the conserved F or W. Each record gives: D gene, V gene, clone size, J gene, CDR3 DNA, CDR3 protein. A D gene is named only where the DNA matches it firmly. A clone size is listed for some rows: how often the clone was seen (once, few, many), or a class if it is expanded.

d_call: TRBD1
v_call: TRBV7-9
clone_size: .
j_call: TRBJ2-5
cdr3_nt: TGTGCCAGCAGCTCTGACAGGGTCCGGGAGACCCAGTACTTC
cdr3_aa: CASSSDRVRETQYF

d_call: .
v_call: TRBV6-5
clone_size: .
j_call: TRBJ2-1
cdr3_nt: TGTGCCAGTCTATGGCGGGACTCCTACAATGAGCAGTTCTTC
cdr3_aa: CASLWRDSYNEQFF

d_call: .
v_call: TRBV2
clone_size: .
j_call: TRBJ1-5
cdr3_nt: TGTGCCAGCTCCGGGAGATATAGCAATCAGCCCCAGCATTTT
cdr3_aa: CASSGRYSNQPQHF

d_call: .
v_call: TRBV3-1/TRBV3-2
clone_size: .
j_call: TRBJ1-2
cdr3_nt: TGTGCCAGCAGCCAAGTCCCCAGGGGTAGCTATGGCTACACCTTC
cdr3_aa: CASSQVPRGSYGYTF

d_call: TRBD1
v_call: TRBV6-1
clone_size: .
j_call: TRBJ2-2
cdr3_nt: TGTGCCAGCAGTGAAAGCAGGGGGCTGAACACCGGGGAGCTGTTTTTT
cdr3_aa: CASSESRGLNTGELFF

d_call: TRBD1
v_call: TRBV5-6
clone_size: .
j_call: TRBJ1-5
cdr3_nt: TGTGCCAGCAGCTTGGGAACAGGGGTTAGCAATCAGCCCCAGCATTTT
cdr3_aa: CASSLGTGVSNQPQHF

d_call: TRBD1
v_call: TRBV7-6
clone_size: .
j_call: TRBJ2-3
cdr3_nt: TGTGCCAGCAGCTTAGTCATTCCCTTTTCGACAGGGGGCGAGGCAGATACGCAGTATTTT
cdr3_aa: CASSLVIPFSTGGEADTQYF

d_call: TRBD1
v_call: TRBV5-4
clone_size: few
j_call: TRBJ1-1
cdr3_nt: TGTGCCAGCAGCCTAAGACAGGGGGCGGGCACTGAAGCTTTCTTT
cdr3_aa: CASSLRQGAGTEAFF

d_call: TRBD2
v_call: TRBV5-1
clone_size: .
j_call: TRBJ2-6
cdr3_nt: TGCGCCAGCAGCATCCGGACTAGCGGTAGCTCTGGGGCCAACGTCCTGACTTTC
cdr3_aa: CASSIRTSGSSGANVLTF

d_call: TRBD1
v_call: TRBV6-5
clone_size: .
j_call: TRBJ1-4
cdr3_nt: TGTGCCAGCAGTTACGGCAGGGGGGCGAATAAACTGTTTTTT
cdr3_aa: CASSYGRGANKLFF

d_call: TRBD2
v_call: TRBV15
clone_size: .
j_call: TRBJ2-1
cdr3_nt: TGTGCCACCAGCAGAGGGGTAGCGGGAGGGGATGAGCAGTTCTTC
cdr3_aa: CATSRGVAGGDEQFF

d_call: .
v_call: TRBV7-9
clone_size: .
j_call: TRBJ1-2
cdr3_nt: TGTGCCAGCAGCCGCCGGGACACTTATGGCTACACCTTC
cdr3_aa: CASSRRDTYGYTF

d_call: TRBD1
v_call: TRBV11-3
clone_size: once
j_call: TRBJ2-7
cdr3_nt: TGTGCCAGCAGCCCACAAGGGACAGCTTACGAGCAGTACTTC
cdr3_aa: CASSPQGTAYEQYF

d_call: TRBD1
v_call: TRBV5-1
clone_size: .
j_call: TRBJ2-2
cdr3_nt: TGCGCCAGCAGCCTACAGGGGGGCCTTCCCACCGGGGAGCTGTTTTTT
cdr3_aa: CASSLQGGLPTGELFF

d_call: TRBD1
v_call: TRBV7-2
clone_size: .
j_call: TRBJ1-1
cdr3_nt: TGTGCCAGCAGCACCCGGACAGGGAGGGCTTTCTTT
cdr3_aa: CASSTRTGRAFF

d_call: .
v_call: TRBV6-6
clone_size: .
j_call: TRBJ2-6
cdr3_nt: TGTGCCAGCAGTTACTGGACATCCTCTGGGGCCAACGTCCTGACTTTC
cdr3_aa: CASSYWTSSGANVLTF

d_call: TRBD1
v_call: TRBV3-1/TRBV3-2
clone_size: .
j_call: TRBJ2-7
cdr3_nt: TGTGCCAGCAGCCAGTGGACAGGGGGGTCGAGCGAGCAGTACTTC
cdr3_aa: CASSQWTGGSSEQYF

d_call: .
v_call: TRBV28
clone_size: few
j_call: TRBJ1-4
cdr3_nt: TGTGCCAGCAGTTTGACATCCAGTTTAAAACTGTTTTTT
cdr3_aa: CASSLTSSLKLFF

d_call: TRBD1
v_call: TRBV28
clone_size: .
j_call: TRBJ1-2
cdr3_nt: TGTGCCAGCAGTACTGGGACAGCCCACTATGGCTACACCTTC
cdr3_aa: CASSTGTAHYGYTF

d_call: TRBD2
v_call: TRBV5-1
clone_size: few
j_call: TRBJ2-5
cdr3_nt: TGCGCCAGCAGCTTGGGCCATAGCGGGAAGGAGACCCAGTACTTC
cdr3_aa: CASSLGHSGKETQYF

d_call: TRBD1
v_call: TRBV27
clone_size: .
j_call: TRBJ2-7
cdr3_nt: TGTGCCAGCAGCTCTCTAGGGACAGGGATCCACGAGCAGTACTTC
cdr3_aa: CASSSLGTGIHEQYF

d_call: .
v_call: TRBV28
clone_size: .
j_call: TRBJ2-5
cdr3_nt: TGTGCCAGCAGTTTAGGGGGGGCTGGGGAGACCCAGTACTTC
cdr3_aa: CASSLGGAGETQYF

d_call: TRBD2
v_call: TRBV19
clone_size: .
j_call: TRBJ2-3
cdr3_nt: TGTGCCAGTAGCCGGGGGGGCCGTTCAGATACGCAGTATTTT
cdr3_aa: CASSRGGRSDTQYF

d_call: .
v_call: TRBV2
clone_size: .
j_call: TRBJ1-1
cdr3_nt: TGTGCCAGCACCCGAACAGGATCTAACACTGAAGCTTTCTTT
cdr3_aa: CASTRTGSNTEAFF

d_call: .
v_call: TRBV23-1
clone_size: .
j_call: TRBJ2-4
cdr3_nt: TGCGCCAGCAGTCACCAACTAGGGGCCAAAAACATTCAGTACTTC
cdr3_aa: CASSHQLGAKNIQYF

d_call: .
v_call: TRBV10-2
clone_size: .
j_call: TRBJ1-1
cdr3_nt: TGCGCCAGCAGCCCCACGGTGGAGGGGAACACTGAAGCTTTCTTT
cdr3_aa: CASSPTVEGNTEAFF

d_call: TRBD1
v_call: TRBV29-1
clone_size: .
j_call: TRBJ2-5
cdr3_nt: TGCAGCGTTGAAATTGGATCCAGGGGGCGAGAGACCCAGTACTTC
cdr3_aa: CSVEIGSRGRETQYF

d_call: TRBD1
v_call: TRBV29-1
clone_size: .
j_call: TRBJ1-4
cdr3_nt: TGCAGCGTTGGGACAGGGGTAACTAATGAAAAACTGTTTTTT
cdr3_aa: CSVGTGVTNEKLFF

d_call: TRBD1
v_call: TRBV7-2
clone_size: .
j_call: TRBJ1-5
cdr3_nt: TGTGCCAGCAGCTTAGGACAGGGTCGCAATCAGCCCCAGCATTTT
cdr3_aa: CASSLGQGRNQPQHF

d_call: .
v_call: TRBV6-1
clone_size: .
j_call: TRBJ1-4
cdr3_nt: TGTGCCAGCAGGGACCCCAGCGGTGGACTGTTTTTT
cdr3_aa: CASRDPSGGLFF

d_call: .
v_call: TRBV6-5
clone_size: .
j_call: TRBJ1-1
cdr3_nt: TGTGCCAGCATCAAACCTACAGGGAGCACTGAAGCTTTCTTT
cdr3_aa: CASIKPTGSTEAFF

d_call: .
v_call: TRBV19
clone_size: .
j_call: TRBJ1-3
cdr3_nt: TGTGCCAGTAGTTCCCGACAAACTGGAAACACCATATATTTT
cdr3_aa: CASSSRQTGNTIYF

d_call: TRBD1
v_call: TRBV5-4
clone_size: once
j_call: TRBJ2-6
cdr3_nt: TGTGCCAGCAGCTTTGGACAGGGGATGATCAGCTCTGGGGCCAACGTCCTGACTTTC
cdr3_aa: CASSFGQGMISSGANVLTF

d_call: .
v_call: TRBV7-9
clone_size: .
j_call: TRBJ2-7
cdr3_nt: TGTGCCAGCAGCTTAGGGTTTAGCGACGAGCAGTACTTC
cdr3_aa: CASSLGFSDEQYF

d_call: .
v_call: TRBV6-6
clone_size: .
j_call: TRBJ2-2
cdr3_nt: TGTGCCAGCAAACTACAGGGGAACACCGGGGAGCTGTTTTTT
cdr3_aa: CASKLQGNTGELFF

d_call: TRBD2
v_call: TRBV27
clone_size: .
j_call: TRBJ2-5
cdr3_nt: TGTGCCAGCAGTGCCTTAGCGGGGGGTAAAGAGACCCAGTACTTC
cdr3_aa: CASSALAGGKETQYF

d_call: TRBD1
v_call: TRBV5-1
clone_size: .
j_call: TRBJ2-7
cdr3_nt: TGCGCCAGCAGCTTTCTACCGGGACAGCTCTACGAGCAGTACTTC
cdr3_aa: CASSFLPGQLYEQYF

d_call: .
v_call: TRBV19
clone_size: .
j_call: TRBJ2-7
cdr3_nt: TGTGCCAGTAGTCCCATGGACAGAGGCGAGCAGTACTTC
cdr3_aa: CASSPMDRGEQYF

d_call: .
v_call: TRBV6-2/TRBV6-3
clone_size: .
j_call: TRBJ1-5
cdr3_nt: TGTGCCAGCAGCCCCTCGTTTAGTAGCAATCAGCCCCAGCATTTT
cdr3_aa: CASSPSFSSNQPQHF

d_call: TRBD2
v_call: TRBV5-6
clone_size: .
j_call: TRBJ2-3
cdr3_nt: TGTGCCAGCAGCTTCAGGTCTAGCGGGAGGACAGATACGCAGTATTTT
cdr3_aa: CASSFRSSGRTDTQYF

d_call: TRBD2
v_call: TRBV11-2
clone_size: .
j_call: TRBJ2-5
cdr3_nt: TGTGCCAGCAGCTTAACTACTAGCGTAGGGTTTCAAGAGACCCAGTACTTC
cdr3_aa: CASSLTTSVGFQETQYF

d_call: .
v_call: TRBV18
clone_size: .
j_call: TRBJ2-5
cdr3_nt: TGTGCCAGCTCACCACGAGGGGGAGAGACCCAGTACTTC
cdr3_aa: CASSPRGGETQYF

d_call: .
v_call: TRBV9
clone_size: once
j_call: TRBJ1-1
cdr3_nt: TGTGCCAGCAGCGTAACCCCATCGACAGAGAACACTGAAGCTTTCTTT
cdr3_aa: CASSVTPSTENTEAFF